These 31 T cell receptor beta chains were sequenced from one sample in a study of blood T cell repertoires in COVID-19 (dated by TCRdb to about 2020). Receptor libraries were prepared by the immunoSEQ multiplex PCR assay. Sourced from immuneACCESS, this table was stored by TCRdb with only in-frame sequences that have V and J called. A share of the clones is absent; for the studies checked, an unresolved V gene accounts for under half, and the remainder has no known explanation. For this sample the table gives about 440,000 clones, of which more than 85% were detected only once. Around 4.4% of the sample goes to the ten largest clones. Sequencing used peripheral blood. These TCRs come from a woman aged 25 to 45 with acute or convalescent COVID-19.

The genes are TRBV5-4 and TRBJ2-7, with 8 bases fitting TRBD1. The length of the CDR3 is 14 residues. Germline loops: CDR1 SGHNT, CDR2 YYREEE (reference sequence). V shed 2 bases, J shed 6 bases, and the junction held 7 bases outside the gene matches. Here the CDR3 DNA reads TGTGCCAGCAGCTTAGGGCAGGGGGCGGTCGAGCAGTACTTC. It yields the protein CASSLGQGAVEQYF.

The V gene is TRBV4-1, the J gene TRBJ2-7; D perhaps matches TRBD1 (5 bases). The length of the CDR3 is 15 residues. V lost 1 base and J lost 7, with 17 bases in between. The germline V gene has CDR1 MGHRA and CDR2 YSYEKL. The DNA of the CDR3 is TGCGCCAGCAGCCAAGGGGCTCACCCCAGGGTGGAGCAGTACTTC. Amino acid sequence: CASSQGAHPRVEQYF.

V gene TRBV30 combines with J gene TRBJ2-1, with TRBD1 as a possible D gene (6 bases). V lost 5 bases and J 4 bases, leaving 15 bases between the germline ends. From germline, CDR1 is GTSNPN and CDR2 SVGIG (reference sequence). The CDR3 contains 14 residues. The CDR3 reads CAWETGNYYNEQFF. In DNA form, the CDR3 reads TGTGCCTGGGAAACAGGGAATTATTACAATGAGCAGTTCTTC. The full variable domain, its missing parts supplied by reference TRBV30 and TRBJ2-1, is SQTIHQWPATLVQPVGSPLSLECTVEGTSNPNLYWYRQAAGRGLQLLFYSVGIGQISSEVPQNLSASRPQDRQFILSSKKLLLSDSGFYLCAWETGNYYNEQFFGPGTRLTVL.

The genes are TRBV28 and TRBJ1-5; perhaps TRBD1 as D (6 bases). This CDR3 has 15 amino acids. V lost 6 bases to trimming and J lost 0 bases, with 12 bases between them. CDR1 is MDHEN and CDR2 is SYDVKM in the germline V gene. The CDR3: CASRERGYSNQPQHF. The CDR3 nucleotides read TGTGCCAGCAGGGAAAGGGGGTATAGCAATCAGCCCCAGCATTTT.

This clone was observed once. The chain is built from TRBV5-1 and TRBJ2-5, with D possibly being TRBD2 (6 bases). V was cut by 0 bases and J by 7 bases, with 13 bases left in between. Germline V gene data show CDR1 as SGHRS and CDR2 as YFSETQ. The CDR3 has 14 amino acids. In DNA form, the CDR3 reads TGCGCCAGCAGCTTGGCGGAAGGGACTGGGACCCAGTACTTC. Residues: CASSLAEGTGTQYF.

V usage is TRBV5-1 and J usage is TRBJ1-6; possibly TRBD1 for D (6 bases). Germline V gives CDR1 SGHRS, CDR2 YFSETQ. The CDR3 consists of 14 residues. The V end was cut by 0 bases, the J end by 8 bases, with 9 bases between. The CDR3 is CASSLGQEHSPLHF. CDR3 sequence (DNA): TGCGCCAGCAGCTTGGGACAGGAACATTCACCCCTCCACTTT. Based on the CDR3 plus reference TRBV5-1 and TRBJ1-6, the full variable domain is KAGVTQTPRYLIKTRGQQVTLSCSPISGHRSVSWYQQTPGQGLQFLFEYFSETQRNKGNFPGRFSGRQFSNSRSEMNVSTLELGDSALYLCASSLGQEHSPLHFGNGTRLTVT.

Only a few counts were recorded for this clone. The rearrangement links TRBV24-1 to TRBJ2-7; no reliable D call. This CDR3 is built from 12 residues. Germline V gives CDR1 KGHDR, CDR2 SFDVKD. Deletions cut 4 bases from V and 0 bases from J, with 3 bases between. The CDR3 sequence: CATSDSSYEQYF. The DNA for the CDR3 is TGTGCCACCAGTGACAGCTCCTACGAGCAGTACTTC.

The genes are TRBV5-1 and TRBJ2-2; 8 bases are a match to TRBD1. After removal of 3 bases from V and 4 bases from J, the junction contained 5 bases not matched to a gene. The CDR3 length is 15 residues. CDR1 is SGHRS and CDR2 is YFSETQ in the germline V gene. CDR3 sequence reads: CASSSRQGSTGELFF. The DNA for the CDR3 is TGCGCCAGCAGCTCGCGACAGGGGTCCACCGGGGAGCTGTTTTTT.

CDR3 sequence (DNA): TGTGCCAGCAGATCCGACAGGGGGCGTTTGGATGAGCAGTTCTTC. It yields the protein CASRSDRGRLDEQFF. V is TRBV27 and J is TRBJ2-1; 10 bases fit TRBD1. CDR1 is MNHEY and CDR2 is SMNVEV in the germline V gene (reference sequence). The CDR3 sequence is 15 residues long. The J segment lost 8 bases and the V segment lost 6 bases, leaving 10 bases of the junction unmatched.

The chain employs TRBV9 and TRBJ2-7, with D perhaps matching TRBD1 (6 bases). Trimming shortened V by 0 bases and J by 7 bases, and 14 bases separated the two germline ends. Germline CDR1 reads SGDLS; CDR2 reads YYNGEE. This CDR3 contains 14 residues. CDR3 sequence (DNA): TGTGCCAGCAGCGTAGCTTTAGGGGGTCGGGAGCAGTACTTC. The encoded protein is CASSVALGGREQYF.

In its sample, this clone was seen once. This chain links TRBV30 with TRBJ1-3; tentatively, D is TRBD1 (5 bases). The germline gives CDR1 GTSNPN, CDR2 SVGIG (reference sequence). Between the trimmed V and J ends, which lost 3 bases and 9 bases, there was a span of 12 bases. CDR3 size: 12 residues. CDR3 in DNA: TGTGCCTGGAGAGTGGGGGAGGGCACCATATATTTT. This encodes CAWRVGEGTIYF.

The chain carries TRBV2 and TRBJ1-3; maybe TRBD1 (6 bases). CDR1 is SNHLY and CDR2 is FYNNEI in the germline V gene. Trimming shortened V by 7 bases and J by 0 bases, and 13 bases separated the two germline ends. The CDR3 covers 15 residues. The DNA of the CDR3 is TGTGCCAGCAACCAAGACAGGAACTCTGGAAACACCATATATTTT. It yields the protein CASNQDRNSGNTIYF.

The V and J genes are TRBV7-6 and TRBJ2-5, with 9 bases lining up with TRBD1. CDR1 is SGHVS, CDR2 FNYEAQ, per germline. Trimming at V came to 5 bases and at J to 2 bases, leaving 9 bases not matched to a gene. The CDR3 contains 16 residues. The CDR3 DNA reads TGTGCCAGCAGCCCCTCCGGGACAGGGTATCAAGAGACCCAGTACTTC. Its protein product is CASSPSGTGYQETQYF.

The J gene is TRBJ1-1, the V gene TRBV15; TRBD1 might be the D (5 bases). The V end was cut by 5 bases, the J end by 5 bases, with 9 bases between. Germline CDR1 is LNHNV and CDR2 is YYDKDF (reference sequence). The CDR3 runs to 12 residues. The CDR3 loop reads CATSSTVTEAFF. Here the CDR3 DNA reads TGTGCCACCAGCTCGACAGTGACTGAAGCTTTCTTT.

The chain combines TRBV28 with TRBJ2-2; TRBD1 might be the D (6 bases). V was clipped by 6 bases and J by 1 base, with 12 bases between them. The CDR3 runs to 15 residues. Germline values: CDR1 MDHEN, CDR2 SYDVKM. The CDR3: CASRRTGMNTGELFF. The DNA of the CDR3 is TGTGCCAGCAGACGTACAGGGATGAACACCGGGGAGCTGTTTTTT.

This clone appeared once. This rearrangement joins TRBV19 to TRBJ2-3; 10 bases fit TRBD2. Per the germline V gene, CDR1 is LNHDA and CDR2 is SQIVND (reference sequence). J gave up 0 bases and V 9 bases, and 12 bases lay outside the gene matches. This CDR3 has 17 amino acids. CDR3: CASSRASGGPSTDTQYF. The CDR3 coding sequence is TGTGCCAGCAGTCGGGCTAGCGGGGGACCTAGCACAGATACGCAGTATTTT.

V is TRBV3-1 (or the pseudogene TRBV3-2) and J is TRBJ1-3; 10 nucleotides align to TRBD1. V shed 2 bases, J shed 4 bases, and the junction held 14 bases outside the gene matches. CDR3 length equals 19 residues. Per germline, CDR1 LGHDT and CDR2 YNNKEL (reference sequence). CDR3 bases: TGTGCCAGCAGCCAAACGGTACGACAGGGGGCCTCCGCCGGAAACACCATATATTTT. Protein product: CASSQTVRQGASAGNTIYF.

As for this clone: Other DNA sequences within the sample encode an identical CDR3. The V call is TRBV9, the J call TRBJ2-2; 11 bases line up with TRBD2. The V segment lost 2 bases and the J segment 4 bases; nucleotides outside the gene matches: 1. CDR1 and CDR2 from the germline V gene are SGDLS and YYNGEE. The CDR3 consists of 15 residues. The CDR3 DNA is TGTGCCAGCAGCGTTAGCGGGGGGGCCACCGGGGAGCTGTTTTTT. This gives the protein CASSVSGGATGELFF.

This sequence joins TRBV7-8 and TRBJ1-3; TRBD1 might be the D (5 bases). Germline V gene data show CDR1 as SGHVS and CDR2 as FQNEAQ. V lost 2 bases and J lost 3, with 11 bases in between. This CDR3 spans 15 amino acids. The CDR3 protein is CASSLSWGSGNTIYF. The CDR3 DNA sequence: TGTGCCAGCAGCTTAAGTTGGGGCAGTGGAAACACCATATATTTT.

V is TRBV19 and J is TRBJ1-2; D is perhaps TRBD1 (5 bases). CDR3 length: 17 amino acids. Trimming removed 6 bases from V and 3 bases from J, with 23 bases in between. Germline V gives CDR1 LNHDA, CDR2 SQIVND (reference sequence). The CDR3 loop reads CASSPGAGFQVHYGYTF. In DNA form, the CDR3 reads TGTGCCAGTAGCCCTGGGGCAGGGTTTCAAGTTCACTATGGCTACACCTTC.

V and J are TRBV11-3 and TRBJ1-2; tentative D call: TRBD1 (5 bases). Germline assignment: CDR1 SGHNT and CDR2 YENEEA. The CDR3 totals 15 residues. Deletions cut 6 bases from V and 3 bases from J, with 17 bases between. CDR3 in DNA: TGTGCCAGCAGTTCCATACGGGGGTGCGACTATGGCTACACCTTC. Protein sequence: CASSSIRGCDYGYTF.

The chain has TRBV27 and TRBJ2-2; TRBD1 agrees at 11 bases. This CDR3 contains 14 residues. Germline CDR1 MNHEY, CDR2 SMNVEV (reference sequence). With 6 bases clipped from V and 5 bases from J, the junction kept 2 bases outside the gene matches. The CDR3 region has the DNA TGTGCCAGCAGGGACAGGGGGCTGACCGGGGAGCTGTTTTTT. Protein product: CASRDRGLTGELFF.

The chain employs TRBV10-1 and TRBJ2-3; a possible D gene is TRBD1 (6 bases). CDR1 and CDR2 from the germline V gene are WNHNN and SYGVQD (reference sequence). Trimming pared 3 bases from V and 5 bases from J, leaving 12 bases between. The CDR3 spans 14 residues. This CDR3 reads CASSDNRAGDTQYF. The DNA of the CDR3 is TGCGCCAGCAGTGACAACAGGGCAGGAGATACGCAGTATTTT.

This chain links TRBV5-1 with TRBJ2-3, with D tentatively TRBD1 (5 bases). Germline V lookup: CDR1 SGHRS, CDR2 YFSETQ. This CDR3 spans 14 amino acids. V lost 7 bases to trimming and J lost 2 bases, with 14 bases between them. CDR3 bases: TGCGCCAGCCACGTGGGGCGGACCACAGATACGCAGTATTTT. Translated: CASHVGRTTDTQYF.

The CDR3 DNA sequence: TGCAGCGGGATGGGACTAGCGGGGGAGACCCAGTACTTC. Its protein is CSGMGLAGETQYF. The chain uses TRBV29-1 and TRBJ2-5; 13 bases align to TRBD2. The CDR3 is made up of 13 amino acids. From germline, CDR1 is SQVTM and CDR2 ANQGSEA. V lost 7 bases to trimming and J lost 5 bases; unmatched junction nucleotides: 4.

This chain connects TRBV3-1 (or the pseudogene TRBV3-2) to TRBJ2-7; TRBD2 agrees at 7 bases. J lost 2 bases, V lost 4 bases, and 8 bases had no gene match. The CDR3 runs 15 residues. Germline-derived CDR1 and CDR2 are LGHDT and YNNKEL (reference sequence). The CDR3 loop reads CASSPLGGEPYEQYF. The CDR3 nucleotides read TGTGCCAGCAGCCCGCTGGGGGGGGAACCCTACGAGCAGTACTTC.

In the case of this clone: The sample contains more than one DNA sequence encoding this CDR3. The chain combines TRBV5-1 with TRBJ2-2; weak D call: TRBD2 (7 bases). Looked up from germline, CDR1 is SGHRS and CDR2 is YFSETQ. The CDR3 has 15 residues. The ends were cut back, 1 base at V and 3 bases at J, with 10 bases in the middle. The CDR3 here is CASSLTGGDTGELFF. The CDR3, as DNA: TGCGCCAGCAGCTTGACGGGGGGCGACACCGGGGAGCTGTTTTTT.

The chain links TRBV4-2 to TRBJ1-4; a weak D match, TRBD1 (6 bases). The CDR3 loop spans 18 amino acids. The germline gives CDR1 LGHNA, CDR2 YNFKEQ. V was trimmed by 7 bases and J by 4 bases, leaving 25 bases between them. The CDR3 sequence is CASTTRGSRGSSNEKLFF. DNA for the CDR3: TGTGCCAGCACTACAAGGGGATCCAGGGGATCGAGTAATGAAAAACTGTTTTTT.

The rearrangement uses TRBV2 and TRBJ2-2; a possible D gene is TRBD1 (5 bases). The CDR3 has 13 residues. V lost 5 bases and J 6 bases, leaving 10 bases between the germline ends. Per germline, CDR1 SNHLY and CDR2 FYNNEI. Here the CDR3 DNA reads TGTGCCAGCAGTAAACAGGTATCCGGGGAGCTGTTTTTT. Protein sequence: CASSKQVSGELFF.

The chain recombines TRBV23-1 with TRBJ1-5, with a possible D match to TRBD1 (6 bases). TRBV23-1 is an ORF, and what it does is uncertain. The CDR3 is 15 residues long. Trimming removed 6 bases at V and 2 bases at J, with 14 bases between. CDR3 loop: CASREQGFGNQPQHF. In nucleotides, the CDR3 is TGCGCCAGCAGAGAACAGGGTTTTGGCAATCAGCCCCAGCATTTT.

The rearrangement joins TRBV27 to TRBJ2-1, with 10 bases lining up with TRBD2. V lost 2 bases to trimming and J lost 4 bases; unmatched junction nucleotides: 14. This CDR3 spans 19 amino acids. CDR1 is MNHEY, CDR2 SMNVEV, per germline (reference sequence). The CDR3 loop is CASSLRYKNSGGSYNEQFF. CDR3 DNA sequence: TGTGCCAGCAGTTTACGGTACAAGAATAGCGGGGGGTCTTACAATGAGCAGTTCTTC.